The text below deals with one T cell receptor beta chain. An end of the junction differs from the germline gene, which may be a read error. Per germline, CDR1 SGHTA and CDR2 FQGNSA. There are 11 residues in the CDR3. This sample was included in a study of T cells in Graves' hyperthyroidism and ophthalmopathy. Researchers barred patients who had uncontrolled infection, other autoimmune disease, pregnancy or lactation. The TCR beta CDR3 regions underwent amplification using RNA transcripts as the source. Researchers ran a first-round RT-PCR on the TCR CDR3 using the HTBI primer set. Each CDR3 protein is one row after TCRdb ran MiXCR on the multiplex PCR reads. Of more than 350,000 distinct CDR3 sequences listed, about a sixth were seen once; the top ten hold around a third.

Material: blood. This chain uses TRBV7-2 with TRBJ2-7; no clear D gene. The sequence was obtained from a woman in her 30s with Graves' hyperthyroidism that later progressed to Graves' ophthalmopathy. The CDR3 DNA is TGTGTCAGCAGCCTCTCCTACGAGCAGTACTTC. Protein product: CVSSLSYEQYF.